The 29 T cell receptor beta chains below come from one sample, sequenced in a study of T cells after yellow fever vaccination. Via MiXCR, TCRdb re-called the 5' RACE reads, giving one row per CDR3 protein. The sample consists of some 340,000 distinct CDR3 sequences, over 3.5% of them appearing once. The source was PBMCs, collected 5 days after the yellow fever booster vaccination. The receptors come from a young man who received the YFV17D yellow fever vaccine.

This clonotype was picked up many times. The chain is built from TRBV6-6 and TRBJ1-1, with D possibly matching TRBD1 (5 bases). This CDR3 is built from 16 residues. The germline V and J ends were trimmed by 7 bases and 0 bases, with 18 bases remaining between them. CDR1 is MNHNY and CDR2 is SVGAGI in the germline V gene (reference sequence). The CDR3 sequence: CASKDRTQLMNTEAFF. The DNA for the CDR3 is TGTGCCAGCAAAGATAGGACACAGCTCATGAACACTGAAGCTTTCTTT.

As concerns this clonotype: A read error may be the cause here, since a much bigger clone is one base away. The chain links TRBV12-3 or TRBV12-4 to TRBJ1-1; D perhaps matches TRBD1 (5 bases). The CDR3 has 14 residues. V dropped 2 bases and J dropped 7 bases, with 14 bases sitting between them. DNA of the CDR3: TGTGCCAGCAGTTTATGGGGGTTGGGCAATGAAGCTTTCTTT. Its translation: CASSLWGLGNEAFF.

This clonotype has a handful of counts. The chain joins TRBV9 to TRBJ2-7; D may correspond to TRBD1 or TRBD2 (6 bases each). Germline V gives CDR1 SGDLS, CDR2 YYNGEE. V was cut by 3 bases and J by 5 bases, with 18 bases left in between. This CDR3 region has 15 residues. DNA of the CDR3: TGTGCCAGCAGCGACGGGGGCTTTTCACTCGACGAGCAGTACTTC. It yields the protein CASSDGGFSLDEQYF. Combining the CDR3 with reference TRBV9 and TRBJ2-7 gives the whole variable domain DSGVTQTPKHLITATGQRVTLRCSPRSGDLSVYWYQQSLDQGLQFLIQYYNGEERAKGNILERFSAQQFPDLHSELNLSSLELGDSALYFCASSDGGFSLDEQYFGPGTRLTVT.

CDR3 nucleotide sequence: TGTGCCAGCAGTTTAAGGGGCCTTCAAGAGACCCAGTACTTC. Translated: CASSLRGLQETQYF. J is TRBJ2-5 and V is TRBV12-3 or TRBV12-4; the D gene is possibly TRBD1 (5 bases). This CDR3 has 14 amino acids. Deletions cut 2 bases from V and 2 bases from J, with 9 bases between.

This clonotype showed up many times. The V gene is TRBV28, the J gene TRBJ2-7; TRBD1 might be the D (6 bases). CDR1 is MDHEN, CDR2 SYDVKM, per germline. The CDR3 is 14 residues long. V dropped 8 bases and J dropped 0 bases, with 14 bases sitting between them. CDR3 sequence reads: CASGGHRNSYEQYV. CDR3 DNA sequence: TGTGCCAGCGGGGGACACAGAAACTCCTACGAGCAGTACGTC.

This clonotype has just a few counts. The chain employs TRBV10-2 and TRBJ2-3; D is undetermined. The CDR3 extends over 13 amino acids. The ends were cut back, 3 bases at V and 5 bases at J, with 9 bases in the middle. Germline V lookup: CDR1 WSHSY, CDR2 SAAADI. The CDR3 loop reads CASSDQAQDTQYF. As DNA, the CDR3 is TGCGCCAGCAGTGATCAGGCACAAGATACGCAGTATTTT.

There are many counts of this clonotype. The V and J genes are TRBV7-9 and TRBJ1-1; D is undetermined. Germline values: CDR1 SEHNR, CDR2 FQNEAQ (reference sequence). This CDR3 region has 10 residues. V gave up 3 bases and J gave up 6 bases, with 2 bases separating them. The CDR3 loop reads CASSFPEAFF. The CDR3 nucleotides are TGTGCCAGCAGCTTCCCTGAAGCTTTCTTT. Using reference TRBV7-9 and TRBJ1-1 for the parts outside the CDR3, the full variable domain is DTGVSQNPRHKITKRGQNVTFRCDPISEHNRLYWYRQTLGQGPEFLTYFQNEAQLEKSRLLSDRFSAERPKGSFSTLEIQRTEQGDSAMYLCASSFPEAFFGQGTRLTVV.

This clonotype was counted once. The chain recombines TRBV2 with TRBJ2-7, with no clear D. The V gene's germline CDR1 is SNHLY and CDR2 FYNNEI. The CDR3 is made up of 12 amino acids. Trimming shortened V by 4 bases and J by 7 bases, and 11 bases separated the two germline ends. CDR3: CASSVAPGEQYV. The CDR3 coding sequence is TGTGCCAGCAGTGTGGCCCCCGGAGAGCAGTACGTC.

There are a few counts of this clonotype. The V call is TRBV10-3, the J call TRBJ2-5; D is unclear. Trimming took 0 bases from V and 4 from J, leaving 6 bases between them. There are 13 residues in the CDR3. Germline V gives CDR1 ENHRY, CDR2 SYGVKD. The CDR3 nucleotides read TGTGCCATCAGTGAGTCGATTTTAGAGACCCAGTACTTC. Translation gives CAISESILETQYF.

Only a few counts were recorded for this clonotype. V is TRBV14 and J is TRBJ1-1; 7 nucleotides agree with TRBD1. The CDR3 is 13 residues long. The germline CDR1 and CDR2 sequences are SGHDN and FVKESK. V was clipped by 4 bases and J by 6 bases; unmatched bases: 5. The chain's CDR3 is CASSPGGRAEAFF. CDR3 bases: TGTGCCAGCAGCCCAGGGGGACGGGCTGAAGCTTTCTTT.

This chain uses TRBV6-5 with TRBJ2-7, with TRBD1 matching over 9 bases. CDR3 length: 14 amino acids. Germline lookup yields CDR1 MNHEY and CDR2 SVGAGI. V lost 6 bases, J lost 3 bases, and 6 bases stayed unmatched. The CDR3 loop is CASRRTGVGYEQYF. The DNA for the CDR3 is TGTGCCAGCAGACGGACAGGGGTGGGCTACGAGCAGTACTTC.

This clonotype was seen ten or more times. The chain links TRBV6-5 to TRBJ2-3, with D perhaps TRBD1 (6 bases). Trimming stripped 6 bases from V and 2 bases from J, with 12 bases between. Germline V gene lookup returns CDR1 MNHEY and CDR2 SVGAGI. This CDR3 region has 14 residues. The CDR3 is CASRPTGYTDTQYF. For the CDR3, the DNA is TGTGCCAGCAGACCAACAGGGTACACAGATACGCAGTATTTT.

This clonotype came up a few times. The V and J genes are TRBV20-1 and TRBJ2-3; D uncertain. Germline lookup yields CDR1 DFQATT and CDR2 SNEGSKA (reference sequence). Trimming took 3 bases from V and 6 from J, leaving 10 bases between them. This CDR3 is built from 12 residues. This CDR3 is CSASSPWDTQYF. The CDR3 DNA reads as TGCAGTGCTAGCTCGCCCTGGGATACGCAGTATTTT.

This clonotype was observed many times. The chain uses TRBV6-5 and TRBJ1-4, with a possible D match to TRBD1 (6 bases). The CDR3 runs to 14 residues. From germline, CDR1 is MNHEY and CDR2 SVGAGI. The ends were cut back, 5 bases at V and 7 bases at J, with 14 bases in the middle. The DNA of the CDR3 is TGTGCCAGCAGTAGTTCTGGCAGGGGTGAAAAACTGTTTTTT. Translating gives CASSSSGRGEKLFF.

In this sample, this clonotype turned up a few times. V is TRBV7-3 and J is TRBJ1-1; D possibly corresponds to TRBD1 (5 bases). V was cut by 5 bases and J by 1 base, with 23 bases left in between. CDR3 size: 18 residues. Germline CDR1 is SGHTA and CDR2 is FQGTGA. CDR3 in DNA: TGTGCCAGCAGCCCGCGACCCGGGACGGCAAGTCAGAACACTGAAGCTTTCTTT. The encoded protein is CASSPRPGTASQNTEAFF.

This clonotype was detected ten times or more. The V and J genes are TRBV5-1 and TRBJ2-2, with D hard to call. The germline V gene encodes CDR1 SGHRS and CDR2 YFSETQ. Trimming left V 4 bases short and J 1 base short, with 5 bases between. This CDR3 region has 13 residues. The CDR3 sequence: CASSEKNTGELFF. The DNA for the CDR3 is TGCGCCAGCAGCGAAAAGAACACCGGGGAGCTGTTTTTT. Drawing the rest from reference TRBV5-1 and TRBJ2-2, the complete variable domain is KAGVTQTPRYLIKTRGQQVTLSCSPISGHRSVSWYQQTPGQGLQFLFEYFSETQRNKGNFPGRFSGRQFSNSRSEMNVSTLELGDSALYLCASSEKNTGELFFGEGSRLTVL.

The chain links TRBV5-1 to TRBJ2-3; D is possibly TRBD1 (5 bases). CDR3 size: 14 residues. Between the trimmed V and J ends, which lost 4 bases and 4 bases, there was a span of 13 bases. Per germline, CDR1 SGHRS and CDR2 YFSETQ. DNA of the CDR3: TGCGCCAGCAGCACAATGACAGTCCCAGATACGCAGTATTTT. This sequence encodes CASSTMTVPDTQYF.

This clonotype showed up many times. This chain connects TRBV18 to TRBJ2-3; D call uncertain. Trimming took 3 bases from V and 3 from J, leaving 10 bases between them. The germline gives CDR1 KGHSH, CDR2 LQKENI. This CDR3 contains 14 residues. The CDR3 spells CASSPRVETDTQYF. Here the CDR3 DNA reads TGTGCCAGCTCACCCCGGGTCGAAACAGATACGCAGTATTTT.

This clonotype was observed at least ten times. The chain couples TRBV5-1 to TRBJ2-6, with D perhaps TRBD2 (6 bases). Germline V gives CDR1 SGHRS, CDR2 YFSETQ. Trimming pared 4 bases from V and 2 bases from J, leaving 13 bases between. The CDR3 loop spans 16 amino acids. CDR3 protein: CASSTTSGAGANVLTF. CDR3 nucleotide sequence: TGCGCCAGCAGCACCACCTCGGGGGCTGGGGCCAACGTCCTGACTTTC.

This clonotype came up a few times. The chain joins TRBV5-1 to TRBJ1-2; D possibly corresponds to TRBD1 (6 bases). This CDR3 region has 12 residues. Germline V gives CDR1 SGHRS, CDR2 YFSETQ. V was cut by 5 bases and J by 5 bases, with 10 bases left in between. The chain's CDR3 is CASRDRTYGYTF. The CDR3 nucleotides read TGCGCCAGCAGGGACAGAACTTATGGCTACACCTTC.

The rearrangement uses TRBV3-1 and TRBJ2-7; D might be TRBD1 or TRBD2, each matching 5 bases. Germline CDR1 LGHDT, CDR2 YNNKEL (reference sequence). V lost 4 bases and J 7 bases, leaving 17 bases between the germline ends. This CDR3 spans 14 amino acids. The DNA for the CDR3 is TGTGCCAGCAGCCCGTCGGGGCACCAGGAGGAGCAGTACGTC. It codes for CASSPSGHQEEQYV.

CDR3 nucleotide sequence: TGTGCCAGCAGTTACTCAGGACTCAATGAGCAGTTCTTC. Its protein product is CASSYSGLNEQFF. The chain carries TRBV6-5 and TRBJ2-1, with a tentative D call TRBD2 (5 bases). Germline CDR1 is MNHEY and CDR2 is SVGAGI. The V end was cut by 0 bases, the J end by 6 bases, with 6 bases between. The CDR3 has 13 residues.

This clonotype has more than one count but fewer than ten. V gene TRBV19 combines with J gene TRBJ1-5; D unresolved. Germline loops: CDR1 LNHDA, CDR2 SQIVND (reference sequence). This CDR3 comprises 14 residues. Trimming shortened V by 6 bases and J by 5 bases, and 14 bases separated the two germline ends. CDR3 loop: CASRPDSRDQPQHF. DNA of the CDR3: TGTGCCAGTAGACCCGACTCCCGCGATCAGCCCCAGCATTTT.

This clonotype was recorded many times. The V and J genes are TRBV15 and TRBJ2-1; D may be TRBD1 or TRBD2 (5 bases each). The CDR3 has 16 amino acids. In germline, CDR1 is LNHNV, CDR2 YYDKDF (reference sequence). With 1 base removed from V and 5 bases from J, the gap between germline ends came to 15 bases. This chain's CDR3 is CATSRGQGTANNEQFF. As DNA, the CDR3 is TGTGCCACCAGCAGAGGCCAAGGGACCGCCAACAATGAGCAGTTCTTC.

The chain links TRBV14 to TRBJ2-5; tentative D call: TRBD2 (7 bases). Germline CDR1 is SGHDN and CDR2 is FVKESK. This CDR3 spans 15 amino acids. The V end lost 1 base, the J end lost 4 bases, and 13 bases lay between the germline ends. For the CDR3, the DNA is TGTGCCAGCAGCCAAGTTTTCGGGGGGCCAGAGACCCAGTACTTC. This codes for CASSQVFGGPETQYF.

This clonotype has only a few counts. The CDR3 reads CASSERTPPFNSPLHF. In DNA form, the CDR3 reads TGTGCCAGCAGTGAAAGGACCCCGCCGTTTAATTCACCCCTCCACTTT. The chain links TRBV2 to TRBJ1-6, with unresolved D. Germline V CDR1 and CDR2: SNHLY, FYNNEI. The CDR3 length is 16 residues. V was trimmed by 2 bases and J by 6 bases, leaving 14 bases between them. The full variable domain, with the rest looked up from reference TRBV2 and TRBJ1-6, is EPEVTQTPSHQVTQMGQEVILRCVPISNHLYFYWYRQILGQKVEFLVSFYNNEISEKSEIFDDQFSVERPDGSNFTLKIRSTKLEDSAMYFCASSERTPPFNSPLHFGNGTRLTVT.

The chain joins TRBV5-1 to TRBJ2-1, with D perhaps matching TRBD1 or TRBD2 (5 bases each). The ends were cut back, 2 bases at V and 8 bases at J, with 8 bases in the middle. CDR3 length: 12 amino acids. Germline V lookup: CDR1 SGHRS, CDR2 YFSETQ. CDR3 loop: CASSFGDHEQFF. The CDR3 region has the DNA TGCGCCAGCAGCTTCGGGGACCATGAGCAGTTCTTC.

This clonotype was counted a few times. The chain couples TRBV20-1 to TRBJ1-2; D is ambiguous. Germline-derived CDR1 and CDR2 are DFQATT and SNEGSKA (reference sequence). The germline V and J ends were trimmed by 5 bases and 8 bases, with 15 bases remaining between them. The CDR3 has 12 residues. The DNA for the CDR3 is TGCAGTGCTCCCGACGCGGGAATCGGCTACACCTTC. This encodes CSAPDAGIGYTF.

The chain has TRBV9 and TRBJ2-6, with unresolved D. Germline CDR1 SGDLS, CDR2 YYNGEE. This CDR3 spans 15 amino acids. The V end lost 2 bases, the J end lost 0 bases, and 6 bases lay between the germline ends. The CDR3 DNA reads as TGTGCCAGCAGCGTCGGCAACTCTGGGGCCAACGTCCTGACTTTC. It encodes CASSVGNSGANVLTF.